This TCR beta chain was sequenced for a study of cytomegalovirus exposure and HLA in healthy donors. The PCR used 60 Vbeta and 13 Jbeta primers. Profiling relied on immunoSEQ multiplex PCR, and the TCRdb table lists in-frame clones only, not all of them. The sample lists some 70,000 clones, less than 70% occurring once. V lost 8 bases, J lost 3 bases, and 17 bases lay in between. CDR3 length: 14 amino acids. CDR1 is MNHEY and CDR2 is SVGAGI in the germline V gene. V and J are TRBV6-5 and TRBJ2-7, with D unresolved. The receptor was derived from a woman between 25 and 40 years old in good health and CMV-seronegative. What was sequenced was PBMCs. The CDR3 region has the DNA TGTGCCAGCTCGCCCCAAAATACTATCTACGAGCAGTACTTC. Translating it yields CASSPQNTIYEQYF.